These 22 T cell receptor beta chains came from one sample sequenced in a study of T-cell memory formation after mild COVID-19. TCRdb itself ran the 5' RACE reads through MiXCR, one entry per CDR3 protein. Of around 320,000 distinct CDR3 sequences listed, 13% to 15% are singletons. The sequenced sample was PBMCs or a T cell subset sorted from them (not recorded which). The receptors come from a young man who had mild COVID-19 (a few samples of this study predate the infection). Cell type and time point are not known.

This clonotype was recorded a few times. The chain carries TRBV18 and TRBJ1-3; tentative D call: TRBD1 (5 bases). Trimming stripped 2 bases from V and 4 bases from J, with 12 bases between. The CDR3 has 15 amino acids. Germline values: CDR1 KGHSH, CDR2 LQKENI. CDR3 residues: CASSPSREFGNTIYF. The CDR3 nucleotides are TGTGCCAGCTCACCATCCAGGGAGTTCGGAAACACCATATATTTT.

By share of the sample, this clonotype is medium-sized (0.01 to 0.1%). V usage is TRBV4-1 and J usage is TRBJ2-7, with D perhaps TRBD1 (7 bases). CDR3 length equals 15 residues. The germline V gene encodes CDR1 MGHRA and CDR2 YSYEKL. The V end was cut by 4 bases, the J end by 0 bases, with 13 bases between. In DNA, the CDR3 is TGCGCCAGCAGCCTCAGGGGGGAAAGCTCCTACGAGCAGTACTTC. Protein: CASSLRGESSYEQYF.

The rearrangement uses TRBV7-9 and TRBJ2-2, with TRBD1 as a possible D gene (6 bases). The germline V gene encodes CDR1 SEHNR and CDR2 FQNEAQ (reference sequence). The CDR3 runs 14 residues. V shed 5 bases and J shed 7 bases, with 14 bases lying between them. DNA for the CDR3: TGTGCCAGCAGCCCTGGGGGCGGCATCGGGGAGCTGTTTTTT. Translation: CASSPGGGIGELFF.

The sample holds a few counts of this clonotype. The CDR3 DNA sequence: TGTGCCAGCAGCTTTCCAGACCACACCGGGGAGCTGTTTTTT. The encoded protein is CASSFPDHTGELFF. The chain combines TRBV7-9 with TRBJ2-2; no reliable D call. Trimming cost V 3 bases and J 3 bases, with 8 bases left between them. This CDR3 spans 14 amino acids. The germline V gene encodes CDR1 SEHNR and CDR2 FQNEAQ (reference sequence).

The V and J genes are TRBV4-1 and TRBJ1-1, with 9 bases fitting TRBD1. Germline CDR1 is MGHRA and CDR2 is YSYEKL. The CDR3 is made up of 15 amino acids. The trim removed 1 base at V and 5 bases at J, leaving 5 bases unmatched. CDR3 protein: CASSQGRGQGTEAFF. The CDR3 DNA reads TGCGCCAGCAGCCAAGGGAGGGGACAGGGAACTGAAGCTTTCTTT.

The chain couples TRBV27 to TRBJ2-7, with D perhaps matching TRBD1 (6 bases). This CDR3 is built from 16 residues. V lost 4 bases and J 2 bases, leaving 18 bases between the germline ends. From germline, CDR1 is MNHEY and CDR2 SMNVEV (reference sequence). In nucleotides, the CDR3 is TGTGCCAGCAGTTCAGGAATGGACAGCCTTCCCTACGAGCAGTACTTC. It specifies CASSSGMDSLPYEQYF.

The V gene is TRBV3-1, the J gene TRBJ2-1, with TRBD2 matching over 12 bases. The V segment lost 1 base and the J segment 3 bases; nucleotides outside the gene matches: 4. The V gene's germline CDR1 is LGHDT and CDR2 YNNKEL (reference sequence). CDR3 length equals 17 residues. CDR3 region: CASSQGLTSGGYNEQFF. The DNA of the CDR3 is TGTGCCAGCAGCCAAGGATTGACTAGCGGGGGCTACAATGAGCAGTTCTTC.

In its sample, this clonotype was seen a few times. The CDR3 DNA follows: TGCGCCAGCAGCCGAACGGGACTGAGAAGGGAAAAACTGTTTTTT. Encoded protein: CASSRTGLRREKLFF. V is TRBV4-1 and J is TRBJ1-4; the D gene is possibly TRBD1 (5 bases). V shed 4 bases and J shed 8 bases, with 17 bases lying between them. CDR3 length: 15 amino acids. CDR1 MGHRA and CDR2 YSYEKL come from the germline V gene.

The chain links TRBV7-9 to TRBJ1-1; weak D call: TRBD1 (5 bases). The V end lost 7 bases, the J end lost 7 bases, and 16 bases lay between the germline ends. This CDR3 has 13 amino acids. Per the germline V gene, CDR1 is SEHNR and CDR2 is FQNEAQ (reference sequence). The CDR3 loop is CASNPGGQGEAFF. The DNA for the CDR3 is TGTGCCAGCAACCCGGGGGGTCAGGGTGAAGCTTTCTTT.

This clonotype showed up many times. The rearrangement joins TRBV4-1 to TRBJ1-1; no reliable D call. This CDR3 is 14 amino acids long. The V and J ends lost 7 bases and 4 bases respectively, with 16 bases between them. In germline, CDR1 is MGHRA, CDR2 YSYEKL. The CDR3 DNA follows: TGCGCCAGCAAAGGGATTGGATGGGGCACTGAAGCTTTCTTT. Translation gives CASKGIGWGTEAFF.

This clonotype was detected only a few times. The rearrangement links TRBV5-1 to TRBJ1-1; D gene ambiguous. The CDR3 is made up of 15 amino acids. Trimming pared 4 bases from V and 1 base from J, leaving 14 bases between. Germline V gene sequence: CDR1 SGHRS, CDR2 YFSETQ. The CDR3 protein is CASSPAVLGNTEAFF. As DNA, the CDR3 is TGCGCCAGCAGCCCAGCCGTTCTGGGGAACACTGAAGCTTTCTTT. The entire variable domain, with the rest obtained from reference TRBV5-1 and TRBJ1-1, is as follows: KAGVTQTPRYLIKTRGQQVTLSCSPISGHRSVSWYQQTPGQGLQFLFEYFSETQRNKGNFPGRFSGRQFSNSRSEMNVSTLELGDSALYLCASSPAVLGNTEAFFGQGTRLTVV.

The genes are TRBV6-5 and TRBJ2-1; D perhaps matches TRBD2 (5 bases). Trimming left V 0 bases short and J 11 bases short, with 14 bases between. The V gene's germline CDR1 is MNHEY and CDR2 SVGAGI. This CDR3 is built from 14 residues. The CDR3 DNA sequence: TGTGCCAGCAGTTACTCGTATCCTAGCCGGCAGCAGTTCTTC. Its translation is CASSYSYPSRQQFF.

As for this clonotype: Sequence at one end of the junction differs from germline and may be a read error. The gene calls are TRBV11-2 and TRBJ2-2, with TRBD1 matching over 9 bases. Germline V lookup: CDR1 SGHAT, CDR2 FQNNGV. CDR3 length: 16 amino acids. CDR3 coding DNA: TGTGCCATCAGCATCCGGGACAGGGTTAACACCGGGGAGCTGTTTTTT. It translates to CAISIRDRVNTGELFF.

This clonotype showed up just a few times. The chain is built from TRBV6-6 and TRBJ1-2; 9 nucleotides match TRBD1. CDR1 and CDR2 from the germline V gene are MNHNY and SVGAGI (reference sequence). The V gene end was trimmed by 6 bases and the J gene end by 2 bases; junction bases not matched to a gene: 4. The CDR3 is 14 residues long. CDR3 sequence: CASSSDRGNYGYTF. Written as DNA, the CDR3 is TGTGCCAGCAGCAGTGACAGGGGGAACTATGGCTACACCTTC.

This chain links TRBV29-1 with TRBJ2-3; D uncertain. The germline V and J ends were trimmed by 7 bases and 6 bases, with 11 bases remaining between them. Germline V lookup: CDR1 SQVTM, CDR2 ANQGSEA. The CDR3 has 11 amino acids. CDR3 sequence: CSGLRRDTQYF. The CDR3 DNA follows: TGCAGCGGGCTGCGTAGGGATACGCAGTATTTT.

The sample holds a few counts of this clonotype. Compared with germline, one end of the junction differs, possibly owing to a read error. This chain joins TRBV7-7 and TRBJ2-2, with TRBD1 matching 7 bases. Germline V gives CDR1 SSHAT, CDR2 FNYEAQ (reference sequence). The CDR3 has 15 residues. The CDR3 region has the DNA TGTGCTAGCAGCTCCAGACAGGGAGACACCGGGGAGCTGTTTTTT. It is translated as CASSSRQGDTGELFF.

The chain recombines TRBV3-1 with TRBJ1-1; maybe TRBD1 (5 bases). The CDR3 loop spans 14 amino acids. The germline V gene has CDR1 LGHDT and CDR2 YNNKEL (reference sequence). Trimming stripped 4 bases from V and 0 bases from J, with 9 bases between. In DNA form, the CDR3 reads TGTGCCAGCAGCCCACAGGCGGTGAACACTGAAGCTTTCTTT. The encoded protein is CASSPQAVNTEAFF.

This clonotype turned up a few times. The chain joins TRBV12-3 or TRBV12-4 to TRBJ2-1, with TRBD2 matching 8 bases. CDR3 length: 15 residues. J gave up 7 bases and V 3 bases, and 8 bases lay outside the gene matches. The CDR3 DNA reads as TGTGCCAGCAGTTTCTCGGCTAGCGGGTTGAATGAGCAGTTCTTC. This encodes CASSFSASGLNEQFF.

This clonotype was detected ten times or more. This chain connects TRBV20-1 to TRBJ2-7; weak D call: TRBD1 (5 bases). The CDR3 loop spans 12 amino acids. Germline CDR1 DFQATT, CDR2 SNEGSKA (reference sequence). V was pared by 4 bases and J by 1 base, with 8 bases between. CDR3 in amino acids: CSANDRSYEQYF. The DNA for the CDR3 is TGCAGTGCTAACGACAGATCCTACGAGCAGTACTTC.

This clonotype was observed a single time. The genes are TRBV27 and TRBJ1-6, with 8 bases aligning to TRBD1. CDR3 size: 14 residues. The germline gives CDR1 MNHEY, CDR2 SMNVEV (reference sequence). V lost 6 bases to trimming and J lost 10 bases; unmatched junction nucleotides: 8. CDR3 sequence (DNA): TGTGCCAGCAGAACGACAGGGGCGCTCTCACCCCTCCACTTT. This codes for CASRTTGALSPLHF.

This clonotype appeared many times. CDR3 DNA: TGTGCCAGCAGCGCCGGGACAGGGGCCCCTCTGGCCCACGAGCAGTACTTC. Translating gives CASSAGTGAPLAHEQYF. The chain carries TRBV7-9 and TRBJ2-7, with TRBD1 identical over 10 bases. V trimming: 5 bases; J trimming: 5 bases; junction bases outside the gene matches: 15. This CDR3 has 17 residues. CDR1 and CDR2 from the germline V gene are SEHNR and FQNEAQ (reference sequence).

This clonotype was seen more than once but under ten times. The chain combines TRBV5-1 with TRBJ1-6, with D unclear. This CDR3 region has 15 residues. The germline gives CDR1 SGHRS, CDR2 YFSETQ. The ends were cut back, 1 base at V and 7 bases at J, with 12 bases in the middle. CDR3 residues: CASSLIPGINSPLHF. For the CDR3, the DNA is TGCGCCAGCAGCTTGATACCGGGAATAAATTCACCCCTCCACTTT.